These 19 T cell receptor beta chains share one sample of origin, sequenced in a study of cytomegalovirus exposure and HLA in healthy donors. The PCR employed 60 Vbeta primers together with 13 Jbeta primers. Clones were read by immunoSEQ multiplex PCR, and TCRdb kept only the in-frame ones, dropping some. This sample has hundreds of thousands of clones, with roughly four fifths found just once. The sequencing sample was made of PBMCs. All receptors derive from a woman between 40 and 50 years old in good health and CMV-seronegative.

The chain's CDR3 is CASSRTGRNQPQHF. The CDR3 DNA reads as TGTGCCAGCAGCCGGACAGGCAGAAATCAGCCCCAGCATTTT. This chain links TRBV5-6 with TRBJ1-5; 7 nucleotides agree with TRBD1. J gave up 4 bases and V 4 bases, and 5 bases lay outside the gene matches. The CDR3 contains 14 residues. Germline lookup yields CDR1 SGHDT and CDR2 YYEEEE. Full variable domain (outside the CDR3, taken from reference TRBV5-6 and TRBJ1-5): DAGVTQSPTHLIKTRGQQVTLRCSPKSGHDTVSWYQQALGQGPQFIFQYYEEEERQRGNFPDRFSGHQFPNYSSELNVNALLLGDSALYLCASSRTGRNQPQHFGDGTRLSIL.

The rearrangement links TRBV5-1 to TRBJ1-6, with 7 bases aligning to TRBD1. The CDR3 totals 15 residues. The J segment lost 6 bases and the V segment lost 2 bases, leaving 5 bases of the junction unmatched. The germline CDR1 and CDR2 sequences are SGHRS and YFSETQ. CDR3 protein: CASSLDRAANSPLHF. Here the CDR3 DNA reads TGCGCCAGCAGCTTAGACAGGGCGGCTAATTCACCCCTCCACTTT.

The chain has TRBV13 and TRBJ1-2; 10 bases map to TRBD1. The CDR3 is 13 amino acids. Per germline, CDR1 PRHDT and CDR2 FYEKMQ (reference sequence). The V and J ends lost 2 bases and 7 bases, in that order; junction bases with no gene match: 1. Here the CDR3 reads CASSLRTGGGYTF. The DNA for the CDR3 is TGTGCCAGCAGCTTACGGACAGGGGGTGGCTACACCTTC. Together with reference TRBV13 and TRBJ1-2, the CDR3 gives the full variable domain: AAGVIQSPRHLIKEKRETATLKCYPIPRHDTVYWYQQGPGQDPQFLISFYEKMQSDKGSIPDRFSAQQFSDYHSELNMSSLELGDSALYFCASSLRTGGGYTFGSGTRLTVV.

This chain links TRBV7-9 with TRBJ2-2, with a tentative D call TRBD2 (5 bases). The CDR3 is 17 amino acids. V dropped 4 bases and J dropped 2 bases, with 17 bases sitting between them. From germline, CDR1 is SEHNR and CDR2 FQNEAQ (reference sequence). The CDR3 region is CASSSARGRGNTGELFF. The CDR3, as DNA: TGTGCCAGCAGCTCGGCGCGCGGACGGGGAAACACCGGGGAGCTGTTTTTT.

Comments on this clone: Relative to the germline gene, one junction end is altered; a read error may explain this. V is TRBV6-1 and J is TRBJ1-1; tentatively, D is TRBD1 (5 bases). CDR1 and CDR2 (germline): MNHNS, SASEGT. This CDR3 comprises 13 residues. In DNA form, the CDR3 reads TGTGCGAGCAAGGGGAGGACGAACACTGAAGCTTTCTTT. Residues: CASKGRTNTEAFF.

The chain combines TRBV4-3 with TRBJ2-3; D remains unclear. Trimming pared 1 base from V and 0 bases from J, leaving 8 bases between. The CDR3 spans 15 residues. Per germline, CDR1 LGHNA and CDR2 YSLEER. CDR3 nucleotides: TGCGCCAGCAGCCAAGGAGCCCTGAGCACAGATACGCAGTATTTT. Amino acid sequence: CASSQGALSTDTQYF.

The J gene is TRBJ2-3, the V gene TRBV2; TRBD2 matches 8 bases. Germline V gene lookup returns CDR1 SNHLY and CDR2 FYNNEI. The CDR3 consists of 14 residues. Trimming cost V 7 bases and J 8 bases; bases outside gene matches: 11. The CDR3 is CASTLGTRTGTQYF. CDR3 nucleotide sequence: TGTGCCAGCACCCTGGGGACTAGAACGGGTACGCAGTATTTT.

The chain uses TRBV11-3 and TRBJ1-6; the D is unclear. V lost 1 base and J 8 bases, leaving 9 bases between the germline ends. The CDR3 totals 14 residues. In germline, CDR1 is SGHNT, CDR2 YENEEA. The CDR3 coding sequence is TGTGCCAGCAGCTTAGGAGGGAAAGATTCACCCCTCCACTTT. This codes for CASSLGGKDSPLHF.

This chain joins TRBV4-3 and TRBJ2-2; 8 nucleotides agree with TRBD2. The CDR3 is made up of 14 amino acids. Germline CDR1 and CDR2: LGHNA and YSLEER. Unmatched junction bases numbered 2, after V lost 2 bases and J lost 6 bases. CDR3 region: CASSQPGGSGELFF. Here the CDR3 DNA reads TGCGCCAGCAGCCAACCGGGGGGGTCCGGGGAGCTGTTTTTT.

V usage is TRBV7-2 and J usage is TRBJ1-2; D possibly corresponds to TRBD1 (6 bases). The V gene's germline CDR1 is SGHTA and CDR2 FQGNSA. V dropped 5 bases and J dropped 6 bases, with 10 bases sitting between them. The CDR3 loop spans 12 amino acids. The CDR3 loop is CASSRDRNGYTF. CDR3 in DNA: TGTGCCAGCAGCCGAGACAGGAATGGCTACACCTTC.

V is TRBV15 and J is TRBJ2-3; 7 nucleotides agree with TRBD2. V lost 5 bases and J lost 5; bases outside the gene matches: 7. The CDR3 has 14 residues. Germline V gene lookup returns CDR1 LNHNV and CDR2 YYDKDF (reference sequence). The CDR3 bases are TGTGCCACCAGCCCAAGCGGGGTAAGAGATACGCAGTATTTT. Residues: CATSPSGVRDTQYF.

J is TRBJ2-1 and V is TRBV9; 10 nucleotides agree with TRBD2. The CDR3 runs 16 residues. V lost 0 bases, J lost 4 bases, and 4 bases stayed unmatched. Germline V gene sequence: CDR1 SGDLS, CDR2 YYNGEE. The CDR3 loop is CASSVDGAGGYNEQFF. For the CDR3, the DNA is TGTGCCAGCAGCGTAGATGGAGCGGGGGGGTACAATGAGCAGTTCTTC.

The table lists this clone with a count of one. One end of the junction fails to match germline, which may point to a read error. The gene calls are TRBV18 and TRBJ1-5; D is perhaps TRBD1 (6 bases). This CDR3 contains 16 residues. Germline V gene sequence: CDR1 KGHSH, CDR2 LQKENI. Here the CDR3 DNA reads TGTGCCAGCTCCCAGGGGCTATCCGAGAGCAGTCAGCCCCAGCATTTT. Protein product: CASSQGLSESSQPQHF.

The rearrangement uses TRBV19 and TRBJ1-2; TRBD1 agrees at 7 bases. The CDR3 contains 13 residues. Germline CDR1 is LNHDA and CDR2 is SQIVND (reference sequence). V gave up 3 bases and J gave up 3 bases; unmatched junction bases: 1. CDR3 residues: CASSIDRDYGYTF. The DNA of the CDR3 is TGTGCCAGTAGTATCGACAGGGACTATGGCTACACCTTC.

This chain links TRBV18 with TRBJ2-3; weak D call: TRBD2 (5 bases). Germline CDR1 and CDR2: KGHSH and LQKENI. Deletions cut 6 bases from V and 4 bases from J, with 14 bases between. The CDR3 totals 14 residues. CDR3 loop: CASSRASDSDTQYF. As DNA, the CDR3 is TGTGCCAGCTCGCGGGCTTCTGATTCAGATACGCAGTATTTT.

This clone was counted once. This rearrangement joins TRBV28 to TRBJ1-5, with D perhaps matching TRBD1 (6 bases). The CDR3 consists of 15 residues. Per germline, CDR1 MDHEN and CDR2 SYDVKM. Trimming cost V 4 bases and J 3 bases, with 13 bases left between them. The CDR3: CASSSPQGINQPQHF. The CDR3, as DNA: TGTGCCAGCAGTTCTCCACAGGGCATCAATCAGCCCCAGCATTTT.

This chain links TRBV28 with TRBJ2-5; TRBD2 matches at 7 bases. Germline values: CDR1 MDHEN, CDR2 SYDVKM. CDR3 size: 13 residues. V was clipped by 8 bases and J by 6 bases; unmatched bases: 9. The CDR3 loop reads CASVTSDVKTQYF. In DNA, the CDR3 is TGTGCCAGCGTCACTAGCGATGTAAAGACCCAGTACTTC.

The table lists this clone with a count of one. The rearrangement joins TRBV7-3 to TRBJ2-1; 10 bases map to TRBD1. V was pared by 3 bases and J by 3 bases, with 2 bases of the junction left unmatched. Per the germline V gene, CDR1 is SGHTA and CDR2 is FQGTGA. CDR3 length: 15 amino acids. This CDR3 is CASSFGQGGYNEQFF. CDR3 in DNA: TGTGCCAGCAGCTTTGGACAGGGGGGCTACAATGAGCAGTTCTTC. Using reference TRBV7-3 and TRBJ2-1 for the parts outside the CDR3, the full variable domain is GAGVSQTPSNKVTEKGKYVELRCDPISGHTALYWYRQSLGQGPEFLIYFQGTGAADDSGLPNDRFFAVRPEGSVSTLKIQRTERGDSAVYLCASSFGQGGYNEQFFGPGTRLTVL.

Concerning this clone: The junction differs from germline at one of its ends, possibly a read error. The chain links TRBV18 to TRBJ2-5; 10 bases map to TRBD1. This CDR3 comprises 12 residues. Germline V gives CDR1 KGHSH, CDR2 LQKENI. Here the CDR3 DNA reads TGTGCCAGCTCACTCCTGGGGACAGGGGAAGACTTC. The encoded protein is CASSLLGTGEDF.